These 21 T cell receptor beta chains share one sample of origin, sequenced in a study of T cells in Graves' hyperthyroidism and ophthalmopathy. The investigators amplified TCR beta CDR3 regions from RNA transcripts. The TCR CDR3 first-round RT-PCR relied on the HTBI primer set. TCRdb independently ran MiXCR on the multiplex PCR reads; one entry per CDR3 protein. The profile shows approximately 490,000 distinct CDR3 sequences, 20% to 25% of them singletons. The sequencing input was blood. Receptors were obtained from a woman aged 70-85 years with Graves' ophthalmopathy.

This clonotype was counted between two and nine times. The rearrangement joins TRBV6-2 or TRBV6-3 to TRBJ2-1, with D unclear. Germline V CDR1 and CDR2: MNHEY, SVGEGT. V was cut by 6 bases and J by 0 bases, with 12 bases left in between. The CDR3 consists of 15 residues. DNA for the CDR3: TGTGCCAGCAGCGACGGCCTAAGCTCCTACAATGAGCAGTTCTTC. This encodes CASSDGLSSYNEQFF.

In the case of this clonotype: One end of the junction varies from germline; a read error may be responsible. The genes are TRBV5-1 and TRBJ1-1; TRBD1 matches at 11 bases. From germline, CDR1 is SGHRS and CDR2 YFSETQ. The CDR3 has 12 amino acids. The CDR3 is CASSLGQGVAFF. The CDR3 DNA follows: TGCGCCAGCAGTTTGGGACAGGGGGTAGCTTTCTTT.

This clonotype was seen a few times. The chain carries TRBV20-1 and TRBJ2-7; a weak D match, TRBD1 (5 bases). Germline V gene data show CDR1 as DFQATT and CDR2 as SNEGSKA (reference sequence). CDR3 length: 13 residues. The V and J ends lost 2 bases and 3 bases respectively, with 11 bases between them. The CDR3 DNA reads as TGCAGTGCTAGACCGGACACCGACTACGAGCAGTACTTC. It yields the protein CSARPDTDYEQYF.

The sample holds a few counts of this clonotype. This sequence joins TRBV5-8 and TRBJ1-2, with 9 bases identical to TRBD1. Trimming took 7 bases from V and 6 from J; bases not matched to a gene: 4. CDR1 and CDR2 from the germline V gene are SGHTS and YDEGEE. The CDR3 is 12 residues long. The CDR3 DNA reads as TGTGCCAGCGGGTGGACAGGGGATGGCTACACCTTC. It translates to CASGWTGDGYTF.

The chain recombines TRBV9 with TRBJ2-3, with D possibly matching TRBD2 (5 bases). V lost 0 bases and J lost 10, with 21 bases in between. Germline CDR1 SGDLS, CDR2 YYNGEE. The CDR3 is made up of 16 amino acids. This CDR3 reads CASSVGPPDSRPPQYF. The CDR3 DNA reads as TGTGCCAGCAGCGTAGGGCCTCCGGACTCCCGGCCACCGCAGTATTTT.

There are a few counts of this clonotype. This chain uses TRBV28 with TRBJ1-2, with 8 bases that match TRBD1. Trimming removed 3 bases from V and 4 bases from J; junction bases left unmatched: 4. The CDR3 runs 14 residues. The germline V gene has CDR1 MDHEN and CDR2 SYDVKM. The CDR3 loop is CASSLTGVRYGYTF. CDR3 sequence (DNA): TGTGCCAGCAGTTTGACAGGGGTTCGCTATGGCTACACCTTC.

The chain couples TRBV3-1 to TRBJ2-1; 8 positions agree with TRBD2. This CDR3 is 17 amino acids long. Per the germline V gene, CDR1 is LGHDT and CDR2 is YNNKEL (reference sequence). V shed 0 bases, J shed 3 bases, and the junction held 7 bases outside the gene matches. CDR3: CASSQDVGSGIYNEQFF. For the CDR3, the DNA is TGTGCCAGCAGCCAAGATGTCGGTAGCGGGATCTACAATGAGCAGTTCTTC.

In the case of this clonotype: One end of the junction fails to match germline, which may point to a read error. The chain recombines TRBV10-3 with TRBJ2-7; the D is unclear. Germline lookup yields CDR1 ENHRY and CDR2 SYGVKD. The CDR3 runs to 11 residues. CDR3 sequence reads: CAVSQNGEQYF. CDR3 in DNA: TGTGCCGTCAGCCAAAATGGGGAGCAGTACTTC.

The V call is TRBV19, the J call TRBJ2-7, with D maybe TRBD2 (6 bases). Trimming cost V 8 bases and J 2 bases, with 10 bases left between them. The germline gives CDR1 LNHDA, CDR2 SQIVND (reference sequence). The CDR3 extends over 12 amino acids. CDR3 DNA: TGTGCCAGTGGGGGGACTCCCTACGAGCAGTACTTC. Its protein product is CASGGTPYEQYF.

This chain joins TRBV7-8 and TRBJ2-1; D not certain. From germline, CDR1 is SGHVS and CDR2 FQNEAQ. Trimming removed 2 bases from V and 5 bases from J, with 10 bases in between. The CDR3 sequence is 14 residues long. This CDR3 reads CASSLQGRNNEQFF. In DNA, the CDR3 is TGTGCCAGCAGCTTACAAGGCAGAAACAATGAGCAGTTCTTC.

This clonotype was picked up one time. The CDR3 nucleotides are TGCGCCAGCAGTTTCGGGCCGCATGCGGATACGCAGTATTTT. Translating gives CASSFGPHADTQYF. This sequence joins TRBV10-2 and TRBJ2-3; unclear D gene. Germline V gives CDR1 WSHSY, CDR2 SAAADI. This CDR3 comprises 14 residues. V lost 5 bases and J 6 bases, leaving 15 bases between the germline ends.

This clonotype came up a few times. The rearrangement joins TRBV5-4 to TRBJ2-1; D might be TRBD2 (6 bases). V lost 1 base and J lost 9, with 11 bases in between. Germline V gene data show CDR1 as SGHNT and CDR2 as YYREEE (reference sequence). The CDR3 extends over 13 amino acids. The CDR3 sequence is CASSLYGGGEQFF. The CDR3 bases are TGTGCCAGCAGCTTGTACGGGGGAGGTGAGCAGTTCTTC.

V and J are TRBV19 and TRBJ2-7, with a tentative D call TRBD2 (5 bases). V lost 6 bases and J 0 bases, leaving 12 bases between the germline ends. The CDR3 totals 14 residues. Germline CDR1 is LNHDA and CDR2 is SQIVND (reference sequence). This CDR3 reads CASRKAATSYEQYF. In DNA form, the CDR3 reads TGTGCCAGTAGGAAAGCGGCGACCTCCTACGAGCAGTACTTC.

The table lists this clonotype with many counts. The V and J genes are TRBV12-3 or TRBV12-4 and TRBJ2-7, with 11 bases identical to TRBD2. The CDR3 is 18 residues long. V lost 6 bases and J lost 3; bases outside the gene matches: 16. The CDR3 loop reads CASSSGQGTSGRNYEQYF. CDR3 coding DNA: TGTGCCAGCAGCTCTGGACAGGGGACTAGCGGACGAAACTACGAGCAGTACTTC.

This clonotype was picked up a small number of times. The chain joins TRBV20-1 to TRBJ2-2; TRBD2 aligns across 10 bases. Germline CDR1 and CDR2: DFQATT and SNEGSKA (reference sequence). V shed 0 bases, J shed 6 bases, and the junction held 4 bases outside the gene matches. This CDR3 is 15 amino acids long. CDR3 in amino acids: CSARDGLAGAGELFF. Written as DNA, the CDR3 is TGCAGTGCTAGAGATGGTCTAGCGGGAGCCGGGGAGCTGTTTTTT.

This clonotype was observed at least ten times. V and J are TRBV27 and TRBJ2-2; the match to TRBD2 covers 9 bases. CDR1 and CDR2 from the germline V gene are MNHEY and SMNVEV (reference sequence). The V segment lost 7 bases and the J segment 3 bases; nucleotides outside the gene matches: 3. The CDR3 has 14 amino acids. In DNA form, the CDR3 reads TGTGCCAGCAAAGCGGGAGGACACACCGGGGAGCTGTTTTTT. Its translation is CASKAGGHTGELFF.

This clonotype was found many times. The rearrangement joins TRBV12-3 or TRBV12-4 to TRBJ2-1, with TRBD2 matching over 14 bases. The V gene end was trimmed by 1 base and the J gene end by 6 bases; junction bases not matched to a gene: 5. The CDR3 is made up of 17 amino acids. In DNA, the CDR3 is TGTGCCAGCAGTTTAGGAACGGGGACTAGCGGGAGCAATGAGCAGTTCTTC. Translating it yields CASSLGTGTSGSNEQFF.

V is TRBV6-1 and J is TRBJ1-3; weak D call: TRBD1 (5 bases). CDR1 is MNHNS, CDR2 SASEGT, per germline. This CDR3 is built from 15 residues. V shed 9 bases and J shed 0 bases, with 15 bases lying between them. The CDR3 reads CARVGMTDSGNTIYF. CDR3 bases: TGTGCCAGGGTAGGGATGACAGACTCTGGAAACACCATATATTTT.

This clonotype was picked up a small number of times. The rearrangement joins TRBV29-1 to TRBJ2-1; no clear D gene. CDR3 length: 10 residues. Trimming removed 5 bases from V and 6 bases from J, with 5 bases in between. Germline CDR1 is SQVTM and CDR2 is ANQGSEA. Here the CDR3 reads CSVSSNEQFF. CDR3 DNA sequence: TGCAGCGTTTCAAGCAATGAGCAGTTCTTC.

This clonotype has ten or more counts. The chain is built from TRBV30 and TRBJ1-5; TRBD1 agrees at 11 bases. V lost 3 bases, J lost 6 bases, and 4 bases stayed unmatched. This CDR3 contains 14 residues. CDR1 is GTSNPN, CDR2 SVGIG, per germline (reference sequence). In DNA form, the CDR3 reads TGTGCCTGGAGCGTCGGGACAGGGGGTCAGCCCCAGCATTTT. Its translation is CAWSVGTGGQPQHF.

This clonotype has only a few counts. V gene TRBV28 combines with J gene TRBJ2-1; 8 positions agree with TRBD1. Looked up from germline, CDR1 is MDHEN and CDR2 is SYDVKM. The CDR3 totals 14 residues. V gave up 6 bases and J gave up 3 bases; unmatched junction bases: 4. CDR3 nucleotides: TGTGCCAGCAGGGGGACAGGAGTCTACAATGAGCAGTTCTTC. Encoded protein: CASRGTGVYNEQFF. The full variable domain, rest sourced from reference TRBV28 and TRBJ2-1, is DVKVTQSSRYLVKRTGEKVFLECVQDMDHENMFWYRQDPGLGLRLIYFSYDVKMKEKGDIPEGYSVSREKKERFSLILESASTNQTSMYLCASRGTGVYNEQFFGPGTRLTVL.